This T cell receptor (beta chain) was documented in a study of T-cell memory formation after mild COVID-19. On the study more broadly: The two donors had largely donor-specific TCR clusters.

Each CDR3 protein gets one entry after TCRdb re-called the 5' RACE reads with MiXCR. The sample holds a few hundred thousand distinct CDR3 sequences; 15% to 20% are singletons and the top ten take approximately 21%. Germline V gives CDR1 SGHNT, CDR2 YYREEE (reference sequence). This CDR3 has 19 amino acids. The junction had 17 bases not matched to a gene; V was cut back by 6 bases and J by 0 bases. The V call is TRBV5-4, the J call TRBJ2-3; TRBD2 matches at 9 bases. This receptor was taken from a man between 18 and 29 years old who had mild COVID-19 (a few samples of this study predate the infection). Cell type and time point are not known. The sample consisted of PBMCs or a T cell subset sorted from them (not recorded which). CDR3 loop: CASMTRAPISGGSTDTQYF. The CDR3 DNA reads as TGTGCCAGCATGACAAGAGCCCCCATTAGCGGGGGTAGCACAGATACGCAGTATTTT.